This entry describes one T cell receptor (beta chain). Germline V CDR1 and CDR2: MNHEY, SVGAGI. This CDR3 region has 15 residues. V was shortened by 4 bases and J by 1 base, with 13 bases between the two germline ends. The data are from a study of blood T cell repertoires in COVID-19. Overall study context: Some COVID-19 samples were acute and others convalescent; all came from the United States, Italy and Spain.

Source study methods: Amplified reference gene primers provided the basis for estimating nucleated cell counts. Only in-frame clones appear in the TCRdb table, and some are missing; sequencing was by immunoSEQ multiplex PCR. V, J and clone size derive from that table, while D and trimming were established from the DNA sequence. Of around 200,000 clones in the sample, 80% to 90% were seen once. The sequenced sample consisted of peripheral blood. The genes are TRBV6-5 and TRBJ1-1; possibly TRBD1 for D (6 bases). This receptor was taken from a woman aged 18-29 years who had recovered from COVID-19. CDR3 coding DNA: TGTGCCAGCAGTTTCGCCGTACAGGGGAACACTGAAGCTTTCTTT. As protein: CASSFAVQGNTEAFF.